What follows are 4 T cell receptor beta chains derived from one specimen sequenced in a study of blood T cell repertoires in COVID-19. TCRdb's table, derived via immunoSEQ multiplex PCR, lists solely in-frame clones and lacks some. The repertoire has 150,000 to 200,000 clones, approximately 85% of them found once; the top ten carry roughly 6%. The specimen was PBMCs or T cells enriched from blood (not recorded which). The receptor source for this set is a man between 35 and 55 years old who had recovered from COVID-19.

This chain uses TRBV6-5 with TRBJ2-1; possible D gene TRBD2, 7 bases. The germline V gene has CDR1 MNHEY and CDR2 SVGAGI. Trimming cost V 6 bases and J 12 bases, with 21 bases left between them. This CDR3 is built from 14 residues. The CDR3 sequence: CASSPEGGGRRQFF. The CDR3 nucleotides read TGTGCCAGCAGCCCCGAAGGGGGGGGCAGGAGGCAGTTCTTC.

The rearrangement joins TRBV13 to TRBJ2-3; D is perhaps TRBD2 (7 bases). Per germline, CDR1 PRHDT and CDR2 FYEKMQ (reference sequence). V lost 7 bases and J 6 bases, leaving 14 bases between the germline ends. CDR3 length: 13 residues. This chain's CDR3 is CASKTGGNDTQYF. CDR3 nucleotide sequence: TGTGCCAGCAAGACGGGGGGCAACGATACGCAGTATTTT.

The table lists this clone with a count of one. The rearrangement joins TRBV28 to TRBJ1-2; unclear D gene. Between the trimmed V and J ends, which lost 6 bases and 4 bases, there was a span of 15 bases. CDR1 and CDR2 (germline): MDHEN, SYDVKM. CDR3 length: 14 amino acids. The CDR3 DNA reads as TGTGCCAGCAGCTACCTAACAGTTGGCTATGGCTACACCTTC. This codes for CASSYLTVGYGYTF.

The chain couples TRBV6-6 to TRBJ1-5; TRBD1 aligns across 7 bases. Germline CDR1 MNHNY, CDR2 SVGAGI (reference sequence). The CDR3 covers 15 residues. V dropped 9 bases and J dropped 4; count of bases not matched to a gene: 12. DNA for the CDR3: TGTGCCAGACGGAAGACAGGGATAGGGAATCAGCCCCAGCATTTT. Translated: CARRKTGIGNQPQHF.